Here is one T cell receptor beta chain with its context. The sample is drawn from a study of blood T cell repertoires in COVID-19. Study details: Both acute and convalescent COVID-19 samples were obtained from the United States, Italy and Spain. T cells, B-cell-depleted T cells, or PBMCs supplied cDNA or gDNA.

The authors' processing: Researchers report that nucleated cell counts were estimated from reference gene primer amplification. This table comes from immunoSEQ multiplex PCR, and its TCRdb copy is limited to in-frame clones, with some not included. That table gives V, J and clone size, and the DNA gave D and trimming. This sample yields some 250,000 clones, of which approximately 86% are seen a single time; approximately 2% belongs to the top ten. CDR1 and CDR2 (germline): SNHLY, FYNNEI. The CDR3 sequence is 15 residues long. V lost 1 base, J lost 9 bases, and 7 bases stayed unmatched. The sample consisted of peripheral blood. The source is a man aged 25 to 45 with active or convalescent COVID-19. The chain is built from TRBV2 and TRBJ2-1, with 9 bases that match TRBD2. The CDR3 coding sequence is TGTGCCAGCAGTGAAGAGGGCGGGGGGGCCATTGAGCAGTTCTTC. It translates to CASSEEGGGAIEQFF. Variable domain in full (rest from reference TRBV2 and TRBJ2-1): EPEVTQTPSHQVTQMGQEVILRCVPISNHLYFYWYRQILGQKVEFLVSFYNNEISEKSEIFDDQFSVERPDGSNFTLKIRSTKLEDSAMYFCASSEEGGGAIEQFFGPGTRLTVL.